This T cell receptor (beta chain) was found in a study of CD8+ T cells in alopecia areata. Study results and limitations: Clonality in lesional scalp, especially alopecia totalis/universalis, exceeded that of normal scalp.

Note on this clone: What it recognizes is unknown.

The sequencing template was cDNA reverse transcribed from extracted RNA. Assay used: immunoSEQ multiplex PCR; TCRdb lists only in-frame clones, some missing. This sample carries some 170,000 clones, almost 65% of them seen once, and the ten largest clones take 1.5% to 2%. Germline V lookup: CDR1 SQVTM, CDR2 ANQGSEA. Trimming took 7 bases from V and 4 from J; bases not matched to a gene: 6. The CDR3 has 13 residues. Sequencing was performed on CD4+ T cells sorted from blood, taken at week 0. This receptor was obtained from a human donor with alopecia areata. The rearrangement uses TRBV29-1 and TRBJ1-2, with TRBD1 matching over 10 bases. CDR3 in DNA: TGCAGCGCCCCGGGACAGGGGACCTATGGCTACACCTTC. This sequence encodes CSAPGQGTYGYTF.